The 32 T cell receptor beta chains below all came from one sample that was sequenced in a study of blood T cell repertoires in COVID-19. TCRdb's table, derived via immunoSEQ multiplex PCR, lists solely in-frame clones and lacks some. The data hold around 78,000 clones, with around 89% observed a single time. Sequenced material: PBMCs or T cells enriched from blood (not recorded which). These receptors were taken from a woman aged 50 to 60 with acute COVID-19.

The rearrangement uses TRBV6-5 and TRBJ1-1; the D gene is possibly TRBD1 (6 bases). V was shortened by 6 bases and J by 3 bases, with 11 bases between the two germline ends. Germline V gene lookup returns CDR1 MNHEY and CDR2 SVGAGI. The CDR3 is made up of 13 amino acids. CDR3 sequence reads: CASRTQGDTEAFF. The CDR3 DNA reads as TGTGCCAGCAGAACACAGGGAGACACTGAAGCTTTCTTT.

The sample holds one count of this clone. CDR3 sequence (DNA): TGTGCCAGCTCGCCGAATGAAGCAGGGGGCTACGAGCAGTACTTC. It specifies CASSPNEAGGYEQYF. The chain uses TRBV18 and TRBJ2-7, with TRBD1 matching over 7 bases. The germline gives CDR1 KGHSH, CDR2 LQKENI. J lost 3 bases, V lost 6 bases, and 11 bases had no gene match. The CDR3 spans 15 residues.

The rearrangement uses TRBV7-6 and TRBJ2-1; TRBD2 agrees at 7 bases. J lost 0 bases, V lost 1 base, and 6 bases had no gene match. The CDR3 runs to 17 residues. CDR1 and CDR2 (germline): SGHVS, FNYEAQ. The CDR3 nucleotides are TGTGCCAGCAGCTTAGGGGAGCGGGATATCTCCTACAATGAGCAGTTCTTC. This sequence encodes CASSLGERDISYNEQFF. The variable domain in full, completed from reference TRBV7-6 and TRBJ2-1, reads GAGVSQSPRYKVTKRGQDVALRCDPISGHVSLYWYRQALGQGPEFLTYFNYEAQQDKSGLPNDRFSAERPEGSISTLTIQRTEQRDSAMYRCASSLGERDISYNEQFFGPGTRLTVL.

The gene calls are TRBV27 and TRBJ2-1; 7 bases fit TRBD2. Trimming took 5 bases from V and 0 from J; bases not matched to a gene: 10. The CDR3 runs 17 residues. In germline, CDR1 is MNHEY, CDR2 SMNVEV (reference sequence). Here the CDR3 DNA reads TGTGCCAGCAGTCCCCCGGGGGGATTTCGCTCCTACAATGAGCAGTTCTTC. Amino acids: CASSPPGGFRSYNEQFF.

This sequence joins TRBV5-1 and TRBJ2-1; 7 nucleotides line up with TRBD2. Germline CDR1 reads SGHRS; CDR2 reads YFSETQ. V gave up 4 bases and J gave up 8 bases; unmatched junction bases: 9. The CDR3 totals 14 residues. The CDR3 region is CASSKGTTRDEQFF. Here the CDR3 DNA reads TGCGCCAGCAGCAAGGGGACTACCAGAGATGAGCAGTTCTTC.

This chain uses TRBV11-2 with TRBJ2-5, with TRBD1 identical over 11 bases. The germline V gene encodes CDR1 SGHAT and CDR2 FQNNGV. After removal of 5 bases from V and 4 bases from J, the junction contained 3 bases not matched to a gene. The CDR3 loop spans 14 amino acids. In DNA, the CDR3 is TGTGCCAGCAGCCTGGACAGGGGGCGAGAGACCCAGTACTTC. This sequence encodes CASSLDRGRETQYF.

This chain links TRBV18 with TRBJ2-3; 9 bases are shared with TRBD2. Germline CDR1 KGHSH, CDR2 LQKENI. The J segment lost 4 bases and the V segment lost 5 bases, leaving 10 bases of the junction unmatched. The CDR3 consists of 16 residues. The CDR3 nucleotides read TGTGCCAGCTCATGGACTAGCGAGCTTAGCGCAGATACGCAGTATTTT. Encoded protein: CASSWTSELSADTQYF.

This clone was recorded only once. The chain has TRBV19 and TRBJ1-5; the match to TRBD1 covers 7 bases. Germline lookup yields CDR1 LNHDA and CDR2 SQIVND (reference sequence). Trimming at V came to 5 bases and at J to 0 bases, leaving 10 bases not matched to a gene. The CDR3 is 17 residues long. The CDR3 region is CASSPKPQGTSNQPQHF. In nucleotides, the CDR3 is TGTGCCAGTAGTCCCAAACCACAGGGGACTAGCAATCAGCCCCAGCATTTT.

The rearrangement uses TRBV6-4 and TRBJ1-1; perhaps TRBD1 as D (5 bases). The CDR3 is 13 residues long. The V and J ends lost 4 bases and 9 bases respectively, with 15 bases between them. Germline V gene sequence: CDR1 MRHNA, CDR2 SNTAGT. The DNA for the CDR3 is TGTGCCAGCAGTGCCACAGGTGAGGAAAAAGCTTTCTTT. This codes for CASSATGEEKAFF.

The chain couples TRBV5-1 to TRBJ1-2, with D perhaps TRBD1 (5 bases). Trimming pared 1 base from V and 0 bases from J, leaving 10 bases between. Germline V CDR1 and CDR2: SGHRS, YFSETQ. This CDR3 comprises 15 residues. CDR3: CASSLTGQTNYGYTF. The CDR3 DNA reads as TGCGCCAGCAGCTTGACTGGACAAACTAACTATGGCTACACCTTC. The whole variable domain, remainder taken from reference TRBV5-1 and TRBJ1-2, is KAGVTQTPRYLIKTRGQQVTLSCSPISGHRSVSWYQQTPGQGLQFLFEYFSETQRNKGNFPGRFSGRQFSNSRSEMNVSTLELGDSALYLCASSLTGQTNYGYTFGSGTRLTVV.

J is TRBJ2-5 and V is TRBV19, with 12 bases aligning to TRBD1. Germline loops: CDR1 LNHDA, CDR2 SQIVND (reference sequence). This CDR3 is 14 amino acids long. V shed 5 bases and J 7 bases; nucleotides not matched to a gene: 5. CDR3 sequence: CASSLGTGGGTQYF. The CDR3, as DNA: TGTGCCAGTAGTCTAGGGACAGGGGGCGGGACCCAGTACTTC.

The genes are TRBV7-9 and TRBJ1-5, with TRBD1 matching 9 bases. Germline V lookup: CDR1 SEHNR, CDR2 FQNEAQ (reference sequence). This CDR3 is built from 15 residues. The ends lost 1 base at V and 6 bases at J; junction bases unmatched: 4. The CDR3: CASSLGGQGSQPQHF. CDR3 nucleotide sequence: TGTGCCAGCAGCTTAGGGGGACAGGGAAGTCAGCCCCAGCATTTT.

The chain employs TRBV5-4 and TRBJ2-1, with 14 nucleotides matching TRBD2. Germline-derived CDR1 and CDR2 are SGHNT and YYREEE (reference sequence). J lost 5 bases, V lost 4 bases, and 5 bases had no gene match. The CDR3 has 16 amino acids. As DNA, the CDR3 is TGTGCCAGCAGCCGGACTAGCGGGAGGTCCCACAATGAGCAGTTCTTC. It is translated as CASSRTSGRSHNEQFF.

The CDR3 coding sequence is TGTGCCAGTAGAAAAGCAGGGGGACAGGGCCATGGCTACACCTTC. This sequence encodes CASRKAGGQGHGYTF. This sequence joins TRBV19 and TRBJ1-2, with 9 bases aligning to TRBD1. CDR1 and CDR2 from the germline V gene are LNHDA and SQIVND (reference sequence). The J segment lost 6 bases and the V segment lost 6 bases, leaving 11 bases of the junction unmatched. The length of the CDR3 is 15 residues.

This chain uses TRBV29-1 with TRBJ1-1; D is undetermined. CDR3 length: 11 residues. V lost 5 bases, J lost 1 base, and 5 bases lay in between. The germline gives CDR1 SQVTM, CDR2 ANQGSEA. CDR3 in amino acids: CSVSRNTEAFF. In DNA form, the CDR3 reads TGCAGCGTTTCCAGGAACACTGAAGCTTTCTTT.

CDR3 protein: CAWRLPGRQETQYF. CDR3 sequence (DNA): TGTGCCTGGAGACTCCCAGGGAGGCAAGAGACCCAGTACTTC. The chain combines TRBV30 with TRBJ2-5; D perhaps matches TRBD2 (6 bases). The CDR3 covers 14 residues. Looked up from germline, CDR1 is GTSNPN and CDR2 is SVGIG (reference sequence). V dropped 3 bases and J dropped 2 bases, with 13 bases sitting between them.

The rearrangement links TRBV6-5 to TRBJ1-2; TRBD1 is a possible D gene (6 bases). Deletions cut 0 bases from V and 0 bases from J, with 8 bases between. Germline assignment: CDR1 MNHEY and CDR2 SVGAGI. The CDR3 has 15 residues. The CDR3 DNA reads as TGTGCCAGCAGTTACTCGGGGGCCTCTAACTATGGCTACACCTTC. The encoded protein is CASSYSGASNYGYTF.

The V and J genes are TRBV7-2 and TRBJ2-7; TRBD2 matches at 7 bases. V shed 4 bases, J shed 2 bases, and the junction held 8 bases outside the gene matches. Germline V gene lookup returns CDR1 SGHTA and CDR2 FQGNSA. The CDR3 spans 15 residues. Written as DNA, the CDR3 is TGTGCCAGCAGCTCGGCCTTAAGCGGGACCTACGAGCAGTACTTC. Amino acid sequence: CASSSALSGTYEQYF.

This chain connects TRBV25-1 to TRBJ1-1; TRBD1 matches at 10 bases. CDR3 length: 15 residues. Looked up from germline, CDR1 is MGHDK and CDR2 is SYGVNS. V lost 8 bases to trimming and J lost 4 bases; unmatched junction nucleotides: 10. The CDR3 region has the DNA TGTGCCAGCCTCCGGGACAGGGGAGTTGGCACTGAAGCTTTCTTT. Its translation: CASLRDRGVGTEAFF.

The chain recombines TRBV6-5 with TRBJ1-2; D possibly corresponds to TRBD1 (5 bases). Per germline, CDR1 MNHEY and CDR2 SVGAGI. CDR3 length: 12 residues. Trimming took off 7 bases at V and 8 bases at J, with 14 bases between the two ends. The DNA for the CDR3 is TGTGCCAGCACCGGGGGAGGGGTGGGCTACACCTTC. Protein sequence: CASTGGGVGYTF.

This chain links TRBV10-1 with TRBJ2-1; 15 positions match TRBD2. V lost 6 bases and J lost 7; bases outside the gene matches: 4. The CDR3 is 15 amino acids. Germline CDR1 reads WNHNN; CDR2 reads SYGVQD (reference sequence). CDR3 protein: CASRKGLAGGNEQFF. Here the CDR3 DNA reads TGCGCCAGCAGAAAAGGACTAGCGGGAGGGAATGAGCAGTTCTTC.

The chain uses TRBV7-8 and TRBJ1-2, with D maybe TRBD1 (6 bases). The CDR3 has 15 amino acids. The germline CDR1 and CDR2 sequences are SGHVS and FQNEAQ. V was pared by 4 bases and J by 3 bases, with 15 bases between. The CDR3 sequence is CASSSTGTPYYGYTF. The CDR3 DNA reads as TGTGCCAGCAGCTCCACGGGGACACCGTACTATGGCTACACCTTC.

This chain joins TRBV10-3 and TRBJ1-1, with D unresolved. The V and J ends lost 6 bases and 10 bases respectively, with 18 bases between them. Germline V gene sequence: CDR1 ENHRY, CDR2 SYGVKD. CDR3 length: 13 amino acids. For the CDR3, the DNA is TGTGCCATCAGCCCGGCCTTTGAAGAGGTAGCTTTCTTT. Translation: CAISPAFEEVAFF.

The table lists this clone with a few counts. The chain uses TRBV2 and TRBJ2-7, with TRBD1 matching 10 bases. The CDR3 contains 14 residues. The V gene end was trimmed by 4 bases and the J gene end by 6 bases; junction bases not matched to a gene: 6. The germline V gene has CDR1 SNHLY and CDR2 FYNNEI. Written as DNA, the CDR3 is TGTGCCAGCAGTGGAGGGACAGGGGCCGCCGAGCAGTACTTC. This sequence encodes CASSGGTGAAEQYF.

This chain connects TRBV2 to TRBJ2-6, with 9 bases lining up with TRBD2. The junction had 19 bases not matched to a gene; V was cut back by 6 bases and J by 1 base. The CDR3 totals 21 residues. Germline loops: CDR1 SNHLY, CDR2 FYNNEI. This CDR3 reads CASSHYPWAGGPVSGANVLTF. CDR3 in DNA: TGTGCCAGCAGCCACTACCCCTGGGCGGGAGGGCCGGTTTCTGGGGCCAACGTCCTGACTTTC.

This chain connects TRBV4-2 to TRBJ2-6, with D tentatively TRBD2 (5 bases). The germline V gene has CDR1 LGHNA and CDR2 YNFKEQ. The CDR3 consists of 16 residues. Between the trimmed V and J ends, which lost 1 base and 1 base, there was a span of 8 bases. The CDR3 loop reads CASSQGLASGANVLTF. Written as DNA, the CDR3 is TGTGCCAGCAGCCAAGGGCTAGCTTCTGGGGCCAACGTCCTGACTTTC.

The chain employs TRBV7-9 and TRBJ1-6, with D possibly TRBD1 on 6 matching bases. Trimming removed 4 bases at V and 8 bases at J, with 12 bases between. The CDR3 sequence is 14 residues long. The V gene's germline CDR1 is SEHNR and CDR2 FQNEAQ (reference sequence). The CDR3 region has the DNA TGTGCCAGCAGCTCCTCGACAGGACATTCACCCCTCCACTTT. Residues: CASSSSTGHSPLHF.

CDR3 bases: TGTGCCAGCAGCCCTAGCCCGGAGACCCAGTACTTC. It translates to CASSPSPETQYF. V and J are TRBV3-1 (or the pseudogene TRBV3-2) and TRBJ2-5; D is perhaps TRBD2 (5 bases). V was clipped by 4 bases and J by 5 bases, with 8 bases between them. CDR1 is LGHDT, CDR2 YNNKEL, per germline (reference sequence). The CDR3 is 12 amino acids.

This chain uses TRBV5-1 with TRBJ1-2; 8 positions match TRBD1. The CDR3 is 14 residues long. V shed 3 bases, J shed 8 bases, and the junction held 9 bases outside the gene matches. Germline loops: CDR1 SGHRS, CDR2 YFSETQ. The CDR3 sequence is CASSSTGTGEGYTF. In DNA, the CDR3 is TGCGCCAGCAGCTCGACCGGGACAGGAGAGGGCTACACCTTC.

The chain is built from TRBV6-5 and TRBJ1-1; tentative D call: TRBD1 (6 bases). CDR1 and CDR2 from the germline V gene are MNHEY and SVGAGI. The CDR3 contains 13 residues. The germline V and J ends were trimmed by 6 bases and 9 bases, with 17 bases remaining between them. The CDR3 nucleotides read TGTGCCAGCAGCTGGACAGCTACCGTGAAAGCTTTCTTT. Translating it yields CASSWTATVKAFF.

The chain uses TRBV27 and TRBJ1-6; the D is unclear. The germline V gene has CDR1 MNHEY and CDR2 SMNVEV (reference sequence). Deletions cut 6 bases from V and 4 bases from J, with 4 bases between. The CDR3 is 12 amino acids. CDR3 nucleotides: TGTGCCAGCAGCTTGTATAATTCACCCCTCCACTTT. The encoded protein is CASSLYNSPLHF.

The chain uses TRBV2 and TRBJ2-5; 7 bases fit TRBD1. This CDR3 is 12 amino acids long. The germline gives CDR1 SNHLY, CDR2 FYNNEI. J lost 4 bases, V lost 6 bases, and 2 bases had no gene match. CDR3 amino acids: CASRGQPETQYF. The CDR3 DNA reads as TGTGCCAGCAGGGGACAGCCAGAGACCCAGTACTTC.